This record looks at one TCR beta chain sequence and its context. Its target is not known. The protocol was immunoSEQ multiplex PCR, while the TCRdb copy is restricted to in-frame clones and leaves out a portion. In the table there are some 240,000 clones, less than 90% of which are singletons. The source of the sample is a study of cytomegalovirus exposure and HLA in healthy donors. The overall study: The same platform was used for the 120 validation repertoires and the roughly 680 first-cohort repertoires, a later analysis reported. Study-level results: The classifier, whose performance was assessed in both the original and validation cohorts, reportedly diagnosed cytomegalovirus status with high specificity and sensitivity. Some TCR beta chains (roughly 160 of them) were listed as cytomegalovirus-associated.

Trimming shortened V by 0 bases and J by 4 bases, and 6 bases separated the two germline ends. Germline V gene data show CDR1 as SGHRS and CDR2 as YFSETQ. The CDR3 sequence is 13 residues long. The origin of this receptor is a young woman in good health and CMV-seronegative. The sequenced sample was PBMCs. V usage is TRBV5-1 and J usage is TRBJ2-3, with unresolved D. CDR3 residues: CASSLESPDTQYF. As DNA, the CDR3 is TGCGCCAGCAGCTTGGAATCTCCAGATACGCAGTATTTT.